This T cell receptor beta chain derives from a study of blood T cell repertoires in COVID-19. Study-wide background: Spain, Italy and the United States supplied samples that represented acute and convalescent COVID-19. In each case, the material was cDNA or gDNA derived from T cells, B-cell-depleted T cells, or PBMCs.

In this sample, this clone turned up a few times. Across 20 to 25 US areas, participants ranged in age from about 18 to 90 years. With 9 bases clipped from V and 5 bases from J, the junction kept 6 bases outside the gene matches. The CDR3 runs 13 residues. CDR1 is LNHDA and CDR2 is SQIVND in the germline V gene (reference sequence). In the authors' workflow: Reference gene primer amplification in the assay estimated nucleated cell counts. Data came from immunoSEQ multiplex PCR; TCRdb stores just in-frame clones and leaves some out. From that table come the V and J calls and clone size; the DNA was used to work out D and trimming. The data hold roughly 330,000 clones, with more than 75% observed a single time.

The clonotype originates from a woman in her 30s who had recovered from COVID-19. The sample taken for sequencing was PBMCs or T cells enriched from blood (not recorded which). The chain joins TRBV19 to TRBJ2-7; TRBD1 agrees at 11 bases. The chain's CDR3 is CASRGQGGHEQYF. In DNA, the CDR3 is TGTGCCAGCCGGGGACAGGGGGGCCACGAGCAGTACTTC.